This is a list of T cell receptor beta chains from one sample in a study of blood T cell repertoires in COVID-19. Only in-frame clones appear in the TCRdb table, and some are missing; sequencing was by immunoSEQ multiplex PCR. The sample includes some 290,000 clones, 85% to 95% of them seen just once. The sample was PBMCs or T cells enriched from blood (not recorded which). The receptors derive from a woman under 40 who had been exposed to COVID-19. The CDR3 runs from the conserved cysteine through the conserved F or W. The D gene is left open where the match is weak.

V gene: TRBV30
D gene: .
J gene: TRBJ1-6
CDR3 DNA: TGTGCCTGGACAGACAGTTATAATTCACCCCTCCACTTT
CDR3 protein: CAWTDSYNSPLHF

V gene: TRBV20-1
D gene: .
J gene: TRBJ1-2
CDR3 DNA: TGCAGTGCTAGTTTGGCTACAGCTAACTATGGCTACACCTTC
CDR3 protein: CSASLATANYGYTF

V gene: TRBV18
D gene: .
J gene: TRBJ1-1
CDR3 DNA: TGTGCCAGCTCACTCCAGGGGCCCACTGAAGCTTTCTTT
CDR3 protein: CASSLQGPTEAFF

V gene: TRBV5-8
D gene: .
J gene: TRBJ2-6
CDR3 DNA: TGTGCCAGCAGCTCCGGGCTGGGGCTGGCCAACGTCCTGACTTTC
CDR3 protein: CASSSGLGLANVLTF

V gene: TRBV7-2
D gene: TRBD2
J gene: TRBJ2-1
CDR3 DNA: TGTGCCAGCAGCTTAAGTCGGCGGGGGGGCAGGAATGAGCAGTTCTTC
CDR3 protein: CASSLSRRGGRNEQFF

V gene: TRBV19
D gene: TRBD1
J gene: TRBJ1-1
CDR3 DNA: TGTGCCAGTAGTATGACAGGGTTAGGGGAAGCTTTCTTT
CDR3 protein: CASSMTGLGEAFF

V gene: TRBV7-6
D gene: TRBD1
J gene: TRBJ2-1
CDR3 DNA: TGTGCCAGCAGCCCGGGACAGGGAACCTACAATGAGCAGTTCTTC
CDR3 protein: CASSPGQGTYNEQFF

V gene: TRBV7-3
D gene: .
J gene: TRBJ2-2
CDR3 DNA: TGTGCCAGCAGCTCCGAGGACAGTGGACTCACCGGGGAGCTGTTTTTT
CDR3 protein: CASSSEDSGLTGELFF

V gene: TRBV7-9
D gene: TRBD1
J gene: TRBJ1-2
CDR3 DNA: TGTGCCAGCAGCCCAGACAGGGGGACTAACTATGGCTACACCTTC
CDR3 protein: CASSPDRGTNYGYTF

V gene: TRBV29-1
D gene: TRBD1
J gene: TRBJ1-2
CDR3 DNA: TGCAGCGTTGTTAGAGGGACAGGGGGCCTCTATGGCTACACCTTC
CDR3 protein: CSVVRGTGGLYGYTF

V gene: TRBV10-3
D gene: TRBD1
J gene: TRBJ1-6
CDR3 DNA: TGTGCCATCAGTGGGCCAAAACAGGGGGCGGATTCACCCCTCCACTTT
CDR3 protein: CAISGPKQGADSPLHF

V gene: TRBV7-9
D gene: .
J gene: TRBJ1-1
CDR3 DNA: TGTGCCAGCACCCGACAGGTTTTTCGGAACACTGAAGCTTTCTTT
CDR3 protein: CASTRQVFRNTEAFF

V gene: TRBV5-1
D gene: .
J gene: TRBJ2-5
CDR3 DNA: TGCGCCAGCAGCTTGGAGGCCCGACTGCGACGGGAGACCCAGTACTTC
CDR3 protein: CASSLEARLRRETQYF

V gene: TRBV30
D gene: .
J gene: TRBJ1-1
CDR3 DNA: TGTGCCTGGAGTAGAGGTTTTAACACTGAAGCTTTCTTT
CDR3 protein: CAWSRGFNTEAFF

V gene: TRBV7-2
D gene: TRBD1
J gene: TRBJ2-7
CDR3 DNA: TGTGCCAGCAGCCCGAGGACAGGGCTGGGGTACGAGCAGTACTTC
CDR3 protein: CASSPRTGLGYEQYF